Described below is a single T cell receptor (beta chain) sequence and its context. What antigen it recognizes has not been identified. The record has no base qualities; no much larger clone is one base away. Ophthalmopathy patients had moderately to severely active disease, Clinical Activity Score of at least 3, NOSPECS grade of at least 4, and duration under 3 months. The study excluded patients with uncontrolled infections, other autoimmune diseases, pregnancy or lactation. Clinical symptoms, serum thyroxine and TRAb, thyroid ultrasound, and orbital computed tomography formed the basis for the diagnoses. PBMCs were isolated from more than 9 ml of fresh peripheral blood by Ficoll-Paque density gradient centrifugation. Total RNA was extracted using Trizol reagent, and RNA quality was assessed on an Agilent 2100 Bioanalyzer. The TCR beta CDR3 regions were amplified from RNA transcripts. The TCR CDR3 was subjected to a first round of RT-PCR using the HTBI primer set and the Qiagen OneStep RT-PCR kit. A second multiplex PCR round built the libraries, followed by size selection and purification. Paired-end sequencing of the libraries was performed with 100 bp reads on an Illumina HiSeq2000. The study's processing was this. Raw data were processed with SOAPnuke, discarding reads with adapters, uncalled bases, mean Phred below 15, or no exact constant-primer or identifier match. High-quality paired reads were merged with COPE v1.2.5, and unique nucleotide sequences were defined as clonotypes. Clonotypes were aligned to IMGT TRBV, TRBD and TRBJ reference segments using MiTCR v1.1. Only V-J combinations with frequency above 0.0001, covering 99.2% of repertoires, were analysed. The TCS score was defined as the ratio of F50 (clonal expansion) to E x V (chaos), calculated using BLOSUM62-based TCRdist between CDR3 peptides within each V-J. Welch's t-statistics and random forest reduced 514 V-J features to roughly 13, which were used in a naive Bayes classifier (R e1071). TCRdb itself trimmed the public reads at Q25 with fastp, ran MiXCR and retained productive beta chains. CDR3 protein sequences are deduplicated, and each keeps its most common genes and DNA. The V and J calls and clone size come from TCRdb's table, not from the authors' own analysis. This sample has about 480,000 distinct CDR3 sequences in its table, and around a quarter of those were observed once. The ten largest account for approximately 11% of the sample.

Sequences SGHRS (CDR1) and YFSETQ (CDR2) are obtained from the germline V gene. The CDR3 goes from the cysteine to the phenylalanine over 15 residues. The entry retains the CDR3 DNA only, 45 bases that are in frame from base 1. V gives up 0 bases and J gives up 4 bases, and the segment between their germline ends measures 14 bases. The record originates from a study of T cells in Graves' hyperthyroidism and ophthalmopathy (dated by TCRdb to the late 2010s). Turning to the overall study: Peripheral blood was sampled at the time of initial diagnosis, prior to any treatment. Following sampling, methimazole starting at 30 mg daily was given to hyperthyroidism patients, and high-dose intravenous methylprednisolone was given to ophthalmopathy patients. The approximately 100 discovery patients were divided at random into training and test sets in a 7:3 ratio. Thyroid tissue and blood T-cell repertoires from more than five Graves' hyperthyroidism patients were also compared in the study. Prospective prediction of ophthalmopathy was tested in an independent validation cohort consisting of 18 hyperthyroidism patients and around 17 patients who later progressed to ophthalmopathy. The paper reports TCR Vbeta CDR3 sequencing of some 140 peripheral blood samples: 43 ophthalmopathy, under 80 hyperthyroidism and approximately 17 progressor patients. To identify TCR V-J signatures that set the groups apart, the researchers used a discovery cohort of 95 to 100 patients, made up of roughly 40 with Graves' ophthalmopathy and some 60 with stable Graves' hyperthyroidism.

Results and caveats for the whole study, not just this receptor: In validation, the model predicted progression to ophthalmopathy a median of about 6 months before onset, with roughly 70% sensitivity and roughly 79% specificity. Ophthalmopathy was separated from stable hyperthyroidism by a 13 V-J signature model, with about 88% sensitivity and just over 81% specificity obtained in cross-validation and 80%/75% obtained in testing. Sample size was not statistically predetermined, and investigators were not blinded to group allocation. Most expanded thyroid clonotypes (frequency above 0.001) were also found in blood, which suggests that blood repertoires may mirror thyroid immune responses.

Sequenced input: blood. This TCR was recovered from a woman younger than 45 with Graves' ophthalmopathy. This sequence uses TRBV5-1 and TRBJ2-7; the D gene is possibly TRBD1, with 5 bases matching. The CDR3 region: CASSLVYRNMYEQYF. The nucleotide sequence reads as follows: TGCGCCAGCAGCTTGGTGTACAGGAATATGTACGAGCAGTACTTC. The full variable domain, with segments outside the CDR3 supplied by the reference TRBV5-1 and TRBJ2-7 proteins, appears as KAGVTQTPRYLIKTRGQQVTLSCSPISGHRSVSWYQQTPGQGLQFLFEYFSETQRNKGNFPGRFSGRQFSNSRSEMNVSTLELGDSALYLCASSLVYRNMYEQYFGPGTRLTVT.